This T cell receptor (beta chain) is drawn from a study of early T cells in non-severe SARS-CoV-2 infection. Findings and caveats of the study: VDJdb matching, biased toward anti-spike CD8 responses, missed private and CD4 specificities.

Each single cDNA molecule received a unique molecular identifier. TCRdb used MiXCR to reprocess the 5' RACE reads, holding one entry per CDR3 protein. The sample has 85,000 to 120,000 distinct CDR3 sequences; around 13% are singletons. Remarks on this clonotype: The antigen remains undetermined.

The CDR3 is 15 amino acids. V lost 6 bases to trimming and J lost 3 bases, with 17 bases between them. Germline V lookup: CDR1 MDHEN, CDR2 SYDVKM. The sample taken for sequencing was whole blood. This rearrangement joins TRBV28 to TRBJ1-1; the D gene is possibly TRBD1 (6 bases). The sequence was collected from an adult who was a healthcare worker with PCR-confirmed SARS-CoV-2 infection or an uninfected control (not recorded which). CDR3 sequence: CASSPGAGRDTEAFF. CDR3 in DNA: TGTGCCAGCAGCCCAGGGGCGGGACGGGACACTGAAGCTTTCTTT.